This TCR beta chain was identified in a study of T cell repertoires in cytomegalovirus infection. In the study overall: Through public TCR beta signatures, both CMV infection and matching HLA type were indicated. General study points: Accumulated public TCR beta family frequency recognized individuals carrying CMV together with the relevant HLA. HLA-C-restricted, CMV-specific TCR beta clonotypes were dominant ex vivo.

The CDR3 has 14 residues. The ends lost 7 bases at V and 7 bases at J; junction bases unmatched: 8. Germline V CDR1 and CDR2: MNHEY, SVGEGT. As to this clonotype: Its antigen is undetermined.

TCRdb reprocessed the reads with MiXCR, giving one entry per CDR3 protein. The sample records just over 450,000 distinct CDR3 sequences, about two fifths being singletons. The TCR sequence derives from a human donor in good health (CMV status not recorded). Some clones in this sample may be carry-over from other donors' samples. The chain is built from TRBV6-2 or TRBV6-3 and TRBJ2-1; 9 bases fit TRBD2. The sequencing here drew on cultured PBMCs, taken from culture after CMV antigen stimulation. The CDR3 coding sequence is TGTGCCAGCAACTTAGCGGGAGCTTGGAATGAGCAGTTCTTC. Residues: CASNLAGAWNEQFF.